This T cell receptor (beta chain) was sequenced in a study of blood T cell repertoires in COVID-19. In germline, CDR1 is MDHEN, CDR2 SYDVKM. The CDR3 spans 14 residues. With 7 bases clipped from V and 7 bases from J, the junction kept 12 bases outside the gene matches. The participants were between roughly 18 and 89 years old and came from 24 US areas. Each participant's cohort was designated according to participant-reported clinical history. In the 2 weeks before study entry, exposed participants met a COVID-19 case, which was PCR-confirmed or clinician-diagnosed. Some clones are missing from TCRdb's copy, which holds only in-frame ones; the method was immunoSEQ multiplex PCR. The data show 150,000 or so clones, with 84% seen just once and roughly 5.5% held by the top ten. This clone was recorded only once.

The V gene is TRBV28, the J gene TRBJ2-7; 8 bases are shared with TRBD2. The clonotype was recovered from a woman in her fifties or sixties who had been exposed to COVID-19. The sample comprised PBMCs or T cells enriched from blood (not recorded which). The CDR3 here is CASISAAGGGEQYF. The CDR3 bases are TGTGCCAGCATCAGTGCTGCGGGAGGAGGAGAGCAGTACTTC.